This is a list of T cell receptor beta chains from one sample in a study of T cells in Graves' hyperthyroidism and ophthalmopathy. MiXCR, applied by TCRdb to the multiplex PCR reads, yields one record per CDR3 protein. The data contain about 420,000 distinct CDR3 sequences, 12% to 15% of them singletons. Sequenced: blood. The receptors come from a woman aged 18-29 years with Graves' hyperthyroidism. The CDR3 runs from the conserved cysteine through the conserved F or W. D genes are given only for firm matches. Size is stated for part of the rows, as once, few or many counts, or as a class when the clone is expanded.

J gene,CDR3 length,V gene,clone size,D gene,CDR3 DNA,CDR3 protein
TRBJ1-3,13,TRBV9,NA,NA,TGTGCCAGCAGCGTAGAGTACGGAAACACCATATATTTT,CASSVEYGNTIYF
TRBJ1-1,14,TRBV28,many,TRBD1,TGTGCCAGCAGTTCGGGACAGGGGAACACTGAAGCTTTCTTT,CASSSGQGNTEAFF
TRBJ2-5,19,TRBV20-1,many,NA,TGCAGTGCTAGAGAAGGGGGTTCCTATCGGCGGGCTGGGGGTGAGACCCAGTACTTC,CSAREGGSYRRAGGETQYF
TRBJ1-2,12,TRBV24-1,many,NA,TGTGCCACCAGTGACCAGGATTATGGCTACACCTTC,CATSDQDYGYTF
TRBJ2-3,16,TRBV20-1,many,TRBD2,TGCAGTGCTAGAGATTGGACTAGCGGAAACACAGATACGCAGTATTTT,CSARDWTSGNTDTQYF
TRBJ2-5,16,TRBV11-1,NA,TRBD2,TGTGCCAGCAGCTTTTCATGGACTAGCTTACAAGAGACCCAGTACTTC,CASSFSWTSLQETQYF
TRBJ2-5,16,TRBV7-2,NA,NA,TGTGCCAGCACCCTATTTCAGCCGCGGGGCCTGGAGACCCAGTACTTC,CASTLFQPRGLETQYF
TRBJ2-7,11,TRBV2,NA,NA,TGTGCCGGCAAGGTGGGTTACGAGCAGTACTTC,CAGKVGYEQYF
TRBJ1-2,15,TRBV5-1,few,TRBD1,TGCGCCAGCAGCGAGGGACAGGGGCCTGACTATGGCTACACCTTC,CASSEGQGPDYGYTF
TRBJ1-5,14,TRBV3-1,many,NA,TGTGCCAGCAGCCAAGCTGGGGGGGCTCAGCCCCAGCATTTT,CASSQAGGAQPQHF
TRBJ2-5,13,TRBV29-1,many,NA,TGCAGCGTTGAAGTTGTGGGCAGAGAGACCCAGTACTTC,CSVEVVGRETQYF
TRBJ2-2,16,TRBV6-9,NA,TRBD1,TGTGCCAGCAGTTCCGCCGGGACAGCGAACACCGGGGAGCTGTTTTTT,CASSSAGTANTGELFF
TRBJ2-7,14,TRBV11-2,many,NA,TGTGCCAGCACCTCCAACAGGGTTGGCTACGAGCAGTACTTC,CASTSNRVGYEQYF
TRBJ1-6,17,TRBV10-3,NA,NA,TGTGCCATCAGTGTTTCTTGGGGGGCGAAGAATAATTCACCCCTCCACTTT,CAISVSWGAKNNSPLHF
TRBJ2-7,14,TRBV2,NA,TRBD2,TGTGCCAGCAGTGGGACTAGCGGGAAAGAAGAGCAGTACTTC,CASSGTSGKEEQYF
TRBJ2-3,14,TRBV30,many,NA,TGTGCCTGGAGTGTGCTGAACCCCACAGATACGCAGTATTTT,CAWSVLNPTDTQYF
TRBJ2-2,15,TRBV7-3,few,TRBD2,TGTGCCAGCAGCTTAGGACTAGCCATGGCCGGGGAGCTGTTTTTT,CASSLGLAMAGELFF
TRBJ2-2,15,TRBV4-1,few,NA,TGCGCCAGCAGCCAATTTAGCGGAAACACCGGGGAGCTGTTTTTT,CASSQFSGNTGELFF
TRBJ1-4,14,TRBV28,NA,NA,TGTGCCAGCAGACGGGGGCCCACTAATGAAAAACTGTTTTTT,CASRRGPTNEKLFF
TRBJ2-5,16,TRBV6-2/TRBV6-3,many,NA,TGTGCCAGCAGTCGGAGAGCCTTGGGACGACAAGAGACCCAGTACTTC,CASSRRALGRQETQYF
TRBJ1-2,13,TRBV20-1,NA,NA,TGCAGTGCAAAAGATGGCACCCGCCGCGGCTACACCTTC,CSAKDGTRRGYTF
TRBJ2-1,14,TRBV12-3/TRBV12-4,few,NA,TGTGCCAGCAAAAGGAACAGAACTTACAATGAGCAGTTCTTC,CASKRNRTYNEQFF
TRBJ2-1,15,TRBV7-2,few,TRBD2,TGTGCCAGCAGAGATAGCGGGAGGGTTTACAATGAGCAGTTCTTC,CASRDSGRVYNEQFF
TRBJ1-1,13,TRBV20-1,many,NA,TGCAGTGTTCAATCTGGGGTCGACACTGAAGCTTTCTTT,CSVQSGVDTEAFF
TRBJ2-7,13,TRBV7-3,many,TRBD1,TGTGCCAGCAGCAAGGGACAGGGCGGAGAGCAGTACTTC,CASSKGQGGEQYF
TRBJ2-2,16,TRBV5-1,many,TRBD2,TGCGCCAGCAGCATTTCGACTAGCGGGAGTACCGGGGAGCTGTTTTTT,CASSISTSGSTGELFF
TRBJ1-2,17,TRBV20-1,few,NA,TGCAGTGCTAGTACCACCCCCCTTGACAGAATGAACTATGGCTACACCTTC,CSASTTPLDRMNYGYTF
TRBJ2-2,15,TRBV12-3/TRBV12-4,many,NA,TGTGCCAGCAGCCCTCTAGCGTCCGGCACCGGGGAGCTGTTTTTT,CASSPLASGTGELFF
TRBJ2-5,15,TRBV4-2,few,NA,TGTGCCAGCAGCCAACTACAGGGAGATCAAGAGACCCAGTACTTC,CASSQLQGDQETQYF
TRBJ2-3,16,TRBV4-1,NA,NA,TGCGCCAGCAGCCAAGAGACCACCCGGTCCACAGATACGCAGTATTTT,CASSQETTRSTDTQYF
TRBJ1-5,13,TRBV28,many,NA,TGTGCCAGCAGCCCCCATGGCAATCAGCCCCAGCATTTT,CASSPHGNQPQHF
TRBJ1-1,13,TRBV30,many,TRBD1,TGTGCCTGGAGGAGACAGGGGACGACTGAAGCTTTCTTT,CAWRRQGTTEAFF
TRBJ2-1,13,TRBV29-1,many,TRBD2,TGCAGCGTTGAAATCGGGAGGGCCGTGGAGCAGTTCTTC,CSVEIGRAVEQFF
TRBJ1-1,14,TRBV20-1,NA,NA,TGCAGTGCTAGAGACCCCAGAACTAACACTGAAGCTTTCTTT,CSARDPRTNTEAFF
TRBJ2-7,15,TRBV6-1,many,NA,TGTGCCAGCAGTTCCAGCTTGGGAGGCTCCTACGAGCAGTACTTC,CASSSSLGGSYEQYF
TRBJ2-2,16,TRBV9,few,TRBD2,TGTGCCAGCAGCGTACCTAGCGGGAGGTTCACCGGGGAGCTGTTTTTT,CASSVPSGRFTGELFF
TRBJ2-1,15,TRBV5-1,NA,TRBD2,TGCGCCAGCACCACCCAGACTAGCGGGAGTAATGAGCAGTTCTTC,CASTTQTSGSNEQFF
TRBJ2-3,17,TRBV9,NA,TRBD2,TGTGCCAGCAGCGTAGCTCCCGCGGGAGGGCTCACAGATACGCAGTATTTT,CASSVAPAGGLTDTQYF
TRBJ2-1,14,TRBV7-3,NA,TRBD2,TGTGCCAGCTCCGGGACTAGCGACTACAATGAGCAGTTCTTC,CASSGTSDYNEQFF
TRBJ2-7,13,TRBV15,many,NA,TGTGCCACCAGCAGAGACCTGACCTACGAGCAGTACTTC,CATSRDLTYEQYF
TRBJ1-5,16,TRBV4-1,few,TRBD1,TGCGCCAGCAGCCAAGCAACAGGGGCTCTGGGAGAACCCCAGCATTTT,CASSQATGALGEPQHF
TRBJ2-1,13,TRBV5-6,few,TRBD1,TGTGCCAGCAGCTGGGGACAGGGCAATGAGCAGTTCTTC,CASSWGQGNEQFF
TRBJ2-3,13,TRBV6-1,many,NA,TGTGCCAGCAGTGAAGTGGAGGGAGATACGCAGTATTTT,CASSEVEGDTQYF
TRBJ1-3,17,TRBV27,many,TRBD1,TGTGCCAGCAGTCGCTATAGACAGGGAAACTCCGGAAACACCATATATTTT,CASSRYRQGNSGNTIYF
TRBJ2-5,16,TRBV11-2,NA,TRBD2,TGTGCCAGCAGCCCCCGACTAGCGGGAGGGAAAGAGACCCAGTACTTC,CASSPRLAGGKETQYF
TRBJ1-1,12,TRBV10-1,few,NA,TGCGCCAGCAGTGAATTTGGGGGTGAAGCTTTCTTT,CASSEFGGEAFF
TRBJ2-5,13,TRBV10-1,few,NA,TGCGCCAGCAGTGCAGGGATCCAAGAGACCCAGTACTTC,CASSAGIQETQYF
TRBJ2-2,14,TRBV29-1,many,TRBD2,TGCAGCGTCAATACGGGAGGGCCTGTCGGGGAGCTGTTTTTT,CSVNTGGPVGELFF
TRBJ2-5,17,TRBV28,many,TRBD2,TGTGCCAGCAGGAAAACGGCCGGGACTAGCGGGCAAGAGACCCAGTACTTC,CASRKTAGTSGQETQYF
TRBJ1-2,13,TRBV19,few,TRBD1,TGTGCCACATCCACAGGGGCGAGTTATGGCTACACCTTC,CATSTGASYGYTF
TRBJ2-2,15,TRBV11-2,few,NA,TGTGCCAGCAGCTTAGATCGACACTTTCCCGGGGAGCTGTTTTTT,CASSLDRHFPGELFF
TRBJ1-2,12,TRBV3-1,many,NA,TGTGCCAGCAGCCAAGTCAACTATGGCTACACCTTC,CASSQVNYGYTF
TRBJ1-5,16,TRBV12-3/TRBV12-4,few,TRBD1,TGTGCCAGCAGTCTATGGACAGGGGACGTGGGGCAGCCCCAGCATTTT,CASSLWTGDVGQPQHF
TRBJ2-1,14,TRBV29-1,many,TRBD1,TGCAGCGTTGCGAGGGGGCAGCCCAACAATGAGCAGTTCTTC,CSVARGQPNNEQFF
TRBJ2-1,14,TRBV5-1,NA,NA,TGCGCCAGCAGCCCCGGGACATTGTACTACGAGCAGTTCTTC,CASSPGTLYYEQFF
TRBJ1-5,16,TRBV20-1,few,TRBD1,TGCAGTGCTATAAAAACCGGGACAGGGATCAATCAGCCCCAGCATTTT,CSAIKTGTGINQPQHF
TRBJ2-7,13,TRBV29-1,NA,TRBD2,TGCAGCGTTGTGCTAGCGGGAGCCTACAAGCAGTACTTC,CSVVLAGAYKQYF